The present entry profiles one T cell receptor beta chain with its context. Its antigen is as yet unknown. The entry originates in a study of T cell responses to AZD1222 COVID-19 vaccine. The overall study: Some second doses came at about 4 weeks and others at about 12 weeks; these were pooled. Study-wide results and caveats: Epitopes outside B.1.351 and B.1.1.7 mutated regions reportedly drew nearly half of spike TCRs. AZD1222 recipients seropositive at baseline numbered only six.

The ends were cut back, 3 bases at V and 0 bases at J, with 11 bases in the middle. This CDR3 region has 16 residues. Germline V gives CDR1 LGHDT, CDR2 YNNKEL (reference sequence). Produced via immunoSEQ multiplex PCR; TCRdb's table is partial and in-frame only. This sample has 90,000 to 130,000 clones, with 87% found just once. The sample here was peripheral blood, taken on day 0 of AZD1222 vaccination. The chain is built from TRBV3-1 (or the pseudogene TRBV3-2) and TRBJ2-2; D perhaps matches TRBD2 (5 bases). This clonotype was sampled from an adult in good health. The CDR3 here is CASSHHGGSNTGELFF. The CDR3 DNA is TGTGCCAGCAGCCACCATGGCGGGTCGAACACCGGGGAGCTGTTTTTT.